These T cell receptor beta chains were read from a single sample in a study of shared clonotypes between healthy human individuals. Using immunoSEQ multiplex PCR, the repertoire was profiled, and TCRdb retains in-frame clones only, with some absent. The profile shows roughly 2,300,000 clones, around 90% of them singletons. Material for sequencing was naive CD4+ T cells from PBMCs. Every receptor here comes from a man younger than 35 in good health. Some clones in this sample may be carry-over from other donors' samples. The CDR3 runs from the conserved cysteine through the conserved F or W. D genes are given only for firm matches. For some rows the clone size is stated as once, few or many, or as a class when expanded; others skip it.

TRBV19	TRBJ2-1	NA	TRBD2	TGTGCCAGTAGTATTTGGACTAGCGGGAGGAACAATGAGCAGTTCTTC	CASSIWTSGRNNEQFF
TRBV28	TRBJ1-3	once	NA	TGTGCCAGCAGTGCAACCCTAACTGGGGGCGGCTCTGGAAACACCATATATTTT	CASSATLTGGGSGNTIYF
TRBV9	TRBJ2-1	NA	TRBD2	TGTGCCAGCAGCGCCTTTGGGACTAGACTGTTCTTC	CASSAFGTRLFF
TRBV6-5	TRBJ1-3	NA	TRBD1	TGTGCCAGCAGACGAGCCGACAGGGCTGGAAACACCATATATTTT	CASRRADRAGNTIYF
TRBV11-2	TRBJ2-3	NA	TRBD2	TGTGCCAGCAGCCCACTGCGGGGGGGGGATACGCAGTATTTT	CASSPLRGGDTQYF
TRBV11-2	TRBJ1-2	NA	NA	TGTGCCAGCAGCACAAGGCGTCAGGGTGGCTACACCTTC	CASSTRRQGGYTF
TRBV29-1	TRBJ2-1	NA	NA	TGCAGCGTGGGGGGGCGACTTACCTACAATGAGCAGTTCTTC	CSVGGRLTYNEQFF
TRBV7-8	TRBJ1-5	NA	NA	TGTGCCAGCAGCTTAATGCGGACATCCTATCAGCCCCAGCATTTT	CASSLMRTSYQPQHF
TRBV18	TRBJ2-3	NA	TRBD2	TGTGCCAGCTCACAACTAGCGGGCACGGATACGCAGTATTTT	CASSQLAGTDTQYF
TRBV5-6	TRBJ2-7	NA	TRBD2	TGTGCCAGCAGCTTGGGAGGGTTAGCGGGATACGAGCAGTACTTC	CASSLGGLAGYEQYF
TRBV18	TRBJ1-5	few	NA	TGTGCCAGCTCTCGAAGTGATCCCCAGCCCCAGCATTTT	CASSRSDPQPQHF
TRBV4-3	TRBJ2-7	NA	NA	TGCGCCAGCAGCCAAGACGTCAGGAGCTCCTACGAGCAGTACTTC	CASSQDVRSSYEQYF
TRBV7-8	TRBJ2-5	NA	NA	TGTGCCAGCAGCTTAGGACGGGCAACTATAGGAGAGACCCAGTACTTC	CASSLGRATIGETQYF
TRBV4-2	TRBJ2-1	NA	TRBD2	TGTGCCAGCAGCCAAGTATCGGTAGCGGGGGGCCGGAGCTCCTACAATGAGCAGTTCTTC	CASSQVSVAGGRSSYNEQFF
TRBV11-2	TRBJ2-1	NA	NA	TGTGCCAGCAGTTCTAGGGATGAGCAGTTCTTC	CASSSRDEQFF
TRBV5-1	TRBJ1-1	once	NA	TGCGCCAGCAGCTTGGGTGACAGGCTGTCGACTGAAGCTTTCTTT	CASSLGDRLSTEAFF
TRBV4-3	TRBJ2-3	NA	TRBD1	TGCGCCAGCAGCCAAGTCACCCTACCGGGACAGGGGTCAGATACGCAGTATTTT	CASSQVTLPGQGSDTQYF
TRBV27	TRBJ2-1	NA	TRBD2	TGTGCCAGCAGTTTAAGCGGGAGCTCCTACAATGAGCAGTTCTTC	CASSLSGSSYNEQFF
TRBV19	TRBJ1-4	NA	NA	TGTGCCAGTAGTACGCAACAGGGATTTGGGGAAAAACTGTTTTTT	CASSTQQGFGEKLFF
TRBV7-9	TRBJ1-1	NA	NA	TGTGCCAGCAGCTTCGTGGAGGGGTTGGCTTTCTTT	CASSFVEGLAFF
TRBV28	TRBJ2-6	NA	NA	TGTGCCAGCAGTTTAGGACACCTCAGTTCTGGGGCCAACGTCCTGACTTTC	CASSLGHLSSGANVLTF
TRBV5-1	TRBJ2-3	NA	TRBD2	TGCGCCAGCAGCTTCCTGACTAGCGGGTTGACAGATACGCAGTATTTT	CASSFLTSGLTDTQYF
TRBV4-1	TRBJ2-1	NA	NA	TGCGCCAGCAGCCAAGGGGGTCAGGGCTACAATGAGCAGTTCTTC	CASSQGGQGYNEQFF
TRBV19	TRBJ1-5	NA	NA	TGTGCCAGTTCAACACAGTCCCCCTCTCGGGCCCAGCATTTT	CASSTQSPSRAQHF
TRBV19	TRBJ1-5	NA	TRBD1	TGTGCCAGTAGAACGACCGGGACAGGAAGCAATCAGCCCCAGCATTTT	CASRTTGTGSNQPQHF
TRBV6-6	TRBJ1-1	NA	NA	TGTGCCAGCAGTTATTCCTACGACCCGCTCGGGACTGAAGCTTTCTTT	CASSYSYDPLGTEAFF
TRBV19	TRBJ2-3	NA	TRBD2	TGTGCCAGTGCCCATGGGAGGGGCGAGACAGATACGCAGTATTTT	CASAHGRGETDTQYF
TRBV18	TRBJ2-7	NA	TRBD1	TGTGCCAGCTCACCGGACAGGGGGCGCGACGAGCAGTACTTC	CASSPDRGRDEQYF
TRBV9	TRBJ2-1	NA	NA	TGTGCCAGCAGCGTAGGAGGGCCCTCCTACAATGAGCAGTTCTTC	CASSVGGPSYNEQFF
TRBV5-6	TRBJ2-7	NA	NA	TGTGCCAGCAGCTCAGGGTTCTTTGGCTCCTACGAGCAGTACTTC	CASSSGFFGSYEQYF
TRBV6-5	TRBJ1-1	NA	NA	TGTGCCAGCAGTGAAAACACTGAAGCTTTCTTT	CASSENTEAFF
TRBV7-3	TRBJ2-2	NA	TRBD1	TGTGCCAGCAGCTCAATCACCACAGGGGATCACACCGGGGAGCTGTTTTTT	CASSSITTGDHTGELFF
TRBV28	TRBJ2-1	NA	TRBD2	TGTGCCAGCAGTGACCTAGCGGGAGGGCCGGGTGAGCAGTTCTTC	CASSDLAGGPGEQFF
TRBV6-6	TRBJ2-2	NA	NA	TGTGCCAGCAGGGGGTCACAAAGGAACACCGGGGAGCTGTTTTTT	CASRGSQRNTGELFF
TRBV9	TRBJ1-1	NA	TRBD1	TGTGCCAGCAGCGTTGACGGACAGGGGAACACTGAAGCTTTCTTT	CASSVDGQGNTEAFF
TRBV28	TRBJ2-5	NA	NA	TGTGCCAGCAGACCGGCACGGGAACAAGAGACCCAGTACTTC	CASRPAREQETQYF
TRBV9	TRBJ2-3	NA	NA	TGTGCCAGCAGCGATGGCGGTTCCACAGATACGCAGTATTTT	CASSDGGSTDTQYF
TRBV4-2	TRBJ2-3	NA	TRBD2	TGTGCCAGCAGCCAAGCTGGAGCGGGAGAAGGAGATACGCAGTATTTT	CASSQAGAGEGDTQYF
TRBV5-1	TRBJ2-7	NA	NA	TGCGCCAGCAGCTTGGTGAACTACGAGCAGTACTTC	CASSLVNYEQYF
TRBV25-1	TRBJ1-2	NA	TRBD1	TGTGCCAGCAGTAGAACAGGGGTCAACTATGGCTACACCTTC	CASSRTGVNYGYTF
TRBV7-2	TRBJ1-4	NA	TRBD1	TGTGCCAGCAGCTTTTCGGGACAGGTCTGGGAAAAACTGTTTTTT	CASSFSGQVWEKLFF
TRBV9	TRBJ2-3	NA	TRBD2	TGTGCCAGCAGCGTAGAGGGCGGGGGGGTTAGCACAGATACGCAGTATTTT	CASSVEGGGVSTDTQYF